This is a list of T cell receptor beta chains from one sample in a study of OX40 agonist ivuxolimab in advanced cancers. The assay was immunoSEQ multiplex PCR, and TCRdb's table has in-frame clones only and misses some. The sample has some 35,000 clones, over 75% seen once. Sample: CD4+ or CD8+ T cells sorted from blood, taken in a trial of the OX40 agonist ivuxolimab. The origin of the receptors is an adult with an advanced solid tumor such as melanoma, head and neck, liver or kidney cancer. CDR3s include the opening cysteine and the closing phenylalanine or tryptophan. Each record gives: D gene, J gene, V gene, CDR3 DNA, CDR3 protein. D genes are given only for firm matches.

TRBD2 | TRBJ2-1 | TRBV9 | TGTGCCAGCAGCGCTCAACTAGCGGGGGGGTACAATGAGCAGTTCTTC | CASSAQLAGGYNEQFF
- | TRBJ1-1 | TRBV7-2 | TGTGCCAGCAGCTTAGTAGTGAACACTGAAGCTTTCTTT | CASSLVVNTEAFF
- | TRBJ2-3 | TRBV9 | TGTGCCAGCAGCCAAACAGGGTTGGGTGGGGATACGCAGTATTTT | CASSQTGLGGDTQYF
- | TRBJ2-7 | TRBV5-1 | TGCGCCAGCAGCCAAGAGCCGGGATCCCCCTACGAGCAGTACTTC | CASSQEPGSPYEQYF
- | TRBJ2-1 | TRBV4-1 | TGCGCCAGCAGCCAAAGCCCGGGACTCAACAATGAGCAGTTCTTC | CASSQSPGLNNEQFF
TRBD1 | TRBJ2-5 | TRBV4-1 | TGCGCCAGCAGCCAAGCGACAGGGTTGGAGACCCAGTACTTC | CASSQATGLETQYF
- | TRBJ2-1 | TRBV6-5 | TGTGCCAGCAGCGAACAGGGAGTGGTCTACAATGAGCAGTTCTTC | CASSEQGVVYNEQFF
TRBD1 | TRBJ2-7 | TRBV5-1 | TGCGCCAGCAGCGCCCGGGACAGGGGGCAAGAGCAGTACTTC | CASSARDRGQEQYF
TRBD2 | TRBJ2-5 | TRBV6-1 | TGTGCCAGCAGTGACCTTATAGCGGGGCGGTCGACCCAGTACTTC | CASSDLIAGRSTQYF
- | TRBJ1-2 | TRBV5-5 | TGTGCCAGCAGCTTCAACCCAGGCGGTGGTAACTATGGCTACACCTTC | CASSFNPGGGNYGYTF
TRBD1 | TRBJ2-2 | TRBV7-8 | TGTGCCAGCAGCTTCACAGGGGGCGGGACCGGGGAGCTGTTTTTT | CASSFTGGGTGELFF
TRBD1 | TRBJ1-2 | TRBV9 | TGTGCCAGCAGCCCTCGGACAGGGGCCCACTATGGCTACACCTTC | CASSPRTGAHYGYTF
- | TRBJ2-1 | TRBV12-5 | TGTGCTAGTGGTTTCGGGGCGTACAATGAGCAGTTCTTC | CASGFGAYNEQFF
- | TRBJ2-4 | TRBV7-2 | TGTGCCAGCAGCTTAGCTCTAACAGGGTCTGATGGGGCCAAAAACATTCAGTACTTC | CASSLALTGSDGAKNIQYF